The clone carrying this T cell receptor beta chain has more than one count but fewer than ten. Antigen specificity is unknown. These data come from a study of beta chain features in type 1 diabetes. Sequenced material consisted of expressed TCRB transcripts (all of the isolated RNA was reverse transcribed). Naive, central memory and regulatory T cell samples averaged about 3.57 million reads. Using immunoSEQ multiplex PCR, the repertoire was profiled, and TCRdb retains in-frame clones only, with some absent. The table has hundreds of thousands of clones, over 13% seen once. Germline loops: CDR1 SQVTM, CDR2 ANQGSEA. The CDR3 loop spans 12 amino acids. Trimming took 6 bases from V and 4 from J; bases not matched to a gene: 4. General observations from the study: There was no resolution here of whether HLA type influences TCRB rearrangement. A moderate, significant TCRB CDR3 shortening appeared in type 1 diabetes across four CD4+ subsets. Patients with type 1 diabetes showed fewer VDJ junction insertions and more deletions.

This chain uses TRBV29-1 with TRBJ1-1, with 8 bases matching TRBD1. This TCR was sampled from a man aged 18 to 29 with type 1 diabetes. The sample taken for sequencing was naive CD4+ T cells from blood. CDR3 amino acids: CSVRGQGTEAFF. The CDR3 DNA is TGCAGCGTCAGGGGGCAAGGCACTGAAGCTTTCTTT.